This T cell receptor (beta chain) was documented in a study of blood T cell repertoires in COVID-19. Study summary: Samples of COVID-19 (acute and convalescent) were obtained from the United States, Italy and Spain. T cells, B-cell-depleted T cells, or PBMCs supplied cDNA or gDNA.

As handled by the study authors: Using reference gene primer amplification, nucleated cell counts were estimated. This table comes from immunoSEQ multiplex PCR, and its TCRdb copy is limited to in-frame clones, with some not included. The V and J calls and clone size are taken from that table; D and trimming were inferred from the DNA. The data hold 200,000 or so clones, with roughly 80% observed a single time. V lost 2 bases, J lost 7 bases, and 10 bases stayed unmatched. This CDR3 has 16 residues. Germline CDR1 SGHDN, CDR2 FVKESK. The V gene is TRBV14, the J gene TRBJ2-1; 8 bases are shared with TRBD2. Sequencing was done on a sample of peripheral blood. The sequence came from a man in his sixties with active or convalescent COVID-19. In DNA, the CDR3 is TGTGCCAGCAGCCAAAGAGCGGGAGTGTTAGGTAATGAGCAGTTCTTC. Translating it yields CASSQRAGVLGNEQFF.